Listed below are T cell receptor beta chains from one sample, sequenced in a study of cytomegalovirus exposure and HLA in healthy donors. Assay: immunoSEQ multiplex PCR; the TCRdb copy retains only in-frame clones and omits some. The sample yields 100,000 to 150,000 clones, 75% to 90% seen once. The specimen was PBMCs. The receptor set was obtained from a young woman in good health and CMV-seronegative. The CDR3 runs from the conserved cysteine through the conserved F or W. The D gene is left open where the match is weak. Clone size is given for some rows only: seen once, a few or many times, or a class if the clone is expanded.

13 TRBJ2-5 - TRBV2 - CASSGGEQETQYF TGTGCCAGCAGTGGCGGGGAGCAAGAGACCCAGTACTTC
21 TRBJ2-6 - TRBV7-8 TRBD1 CASSLVGTGVLLSSGANVLTF TGTGCCAGCAGCTTAGTGGGGACAGGGGTTCTCCTTTCCTCTGGGGCCAACGTCCTGACTTTC
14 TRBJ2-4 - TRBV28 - CASSFLQTKNIQYF TGTGCCAGCAGTTTTTTACAAACCAAAAACATTCAGTACTTC
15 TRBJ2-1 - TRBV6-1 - CASSLSSGGYNEQFF TGTGCCAGCAGTCTATCCAGCGGAGGCTACAATGAGCAGTTCTTC
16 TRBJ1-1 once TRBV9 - CASSDRGGLPNTEAFF TGTGCCAGCAGTGATAGGGGGGGGCTCCCCAACACTGAAGCTTTCTTT
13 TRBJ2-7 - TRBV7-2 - CASSLGRDYEQYF TGTGCCAGCAGCTTAGGTCGGGACTACGAGCAGTACTTC
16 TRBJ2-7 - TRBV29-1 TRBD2 CSVSITGRSGLYEQYF TGCAGCGTTTCTATTACAGGTCGTAGCGGGCTGTACGAGCAGTACTTC
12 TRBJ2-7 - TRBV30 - CAWSDSSYEQYF TGTGCCTGGAGTGACAGCTCCTACGAGCAGTACTTC
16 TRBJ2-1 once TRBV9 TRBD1 CASSVGVTGLEDEQFF TGTGCCAGCAGCGTAGGGGTGACAGGGCTGGAAGATGAGCAGTTCTTC
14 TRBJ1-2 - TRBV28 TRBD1 CASREDRVISGYTF TGTGCCAGCAGAGAGGACAGGGTCATTTCTGGCTACACCTTC
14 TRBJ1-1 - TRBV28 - CASSLGLRGTEAFF TGTGCCAGCAGTTTGGGTTTGAGAGGCACTGAAGCTTTCTTT
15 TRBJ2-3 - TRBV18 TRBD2 CASSPNGLEADTQYF TGTGCCAGCTCACCAAACGGACTAGAGGCAGATACGCAGTATTTT
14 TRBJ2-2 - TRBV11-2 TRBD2 CASSPSGSTGELFF TGTGCCAGCAGCCCTAGCGGGAGCACCGGGGAGCTGTTTTTT
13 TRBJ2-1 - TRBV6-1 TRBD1 CASNRDRDNEQFF TGTGCCAGCAACCGGGACAGGGACAATGAGCAGTTCTTC
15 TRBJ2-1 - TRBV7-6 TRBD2 CASSLRRGGNNEQFF TGTGCCAGCAGCTTACGGCGGGGGGGCAACAATGAGCAGTTCTTC
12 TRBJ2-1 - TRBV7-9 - CASRRGLNEQFF TGTGCCAGCAGACGAGGACTGAATGAGCAGTTCTTC
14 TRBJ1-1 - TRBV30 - CAWSISPGSPEAFF TGTGCCTGGAGCATATCACCGGGGTCCCCTGAAGCTTTCTTT
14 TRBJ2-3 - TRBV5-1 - CASSLETNTDTQYF TGCGCCAGCAGCTTGGAGACAAACACAGATACGCAGTATTTT
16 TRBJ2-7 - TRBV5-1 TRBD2 CASSLRLAGEPYEQYF TGCGCCAGCAGCTTACGACTAGCGGGAGAACCCTACGAGCAGTACTTC
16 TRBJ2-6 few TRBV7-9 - CASSVYSPSGANVLTF TGTGCCAGCAGCGTCTATAGTCCCTCTGGGGCCAACGTCCTGACTTTC
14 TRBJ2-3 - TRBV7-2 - CASSLGPSTDTQYF TGTGCCAGCAGCTTAGGTCCCTCCACAGATACGCAGTATTTT
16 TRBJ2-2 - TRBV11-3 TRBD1 CASSRIFQGAGGELFF TGTGCCAGCAGCCGTATCTTTCAGGGGGCTGGCGGGGAGCTGTTTTTT
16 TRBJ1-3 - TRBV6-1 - CASSERPGDSGNTIYF TGTGCCAGCAGTGAGCGACCGGGGGACTCTGGAAACACCATATATTTT
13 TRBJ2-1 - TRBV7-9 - CASSLDRGNEQFF TGTGCCAGCAGCTTAGACCGAGGCAATGAGCAGTTCTTC
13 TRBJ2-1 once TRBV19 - CASNGLSQMEQFF TGTGCCAGTAATGGGCTGTCACAAATGGAGCAGTTCTTC
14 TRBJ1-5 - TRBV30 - CAWSDKQGYQPQHF TGTGCCTGGAGTGACAAACAGGGCTATCAGCCCCAGCATTTT